The rows below give T cell receptor beta chains drawn from one sample of a study of blood T cell repertoires in COVID-19. Some clones are missing from TCRdb's copy, which holds only in-frame ones; the method was immunoSEQ multiplex PCR. The sample holds about 92,000 clones, 80% seen once. Material for sequencing was peripheral blood. These receptors all stem from a woman between 70 and 85 years old with acute or convalescent COVID-19. Each CDR3 is given with its conserved first and last residue. Fields, in order: V gene, CDR3 protein.

TRBV7-2 | CASSLASGLGGTGELFF
TRBV29-1 | CSVAPQETQYF
TRBV4-3 | CASSQRTGVYGYTF
TRBV29-1 | CSVQRELGQFF
TRBV5-4 | CASSSREAAGNEQFF
TRBV7-2 | CASSLGTGRADTQYF
TRBV10-3 | CATFNEKLFF
TRBV5-1 | CASSSGLAGVNEQFF
TRBV6-5 | CASSINWDSSYGYTF
TRBV7-9 | CASSSYGNDEKLFF
TRBV5-1 | CASSLGGLAGFNEQFF